This TCR beta chain came from a study of post-analysis software for immune sequencing data. Across the whole study: Disease trajectories encompassed relapsing-remitting, secondary progressive and progressive-relapsing multiple sclerosis. Study findings and constraints: Compared with controls, patients had more of roughly five TRBV segments, including TRBV5-6, TRBV5-1 and TRBV20-1. Strong co-clustering by F measure linked samples that shared a preparation batch. Significantly lower normalized Chao1 diversity was found in patients with multiple sclerosis relative to controls.

Trimming at V came to 1 base and at J to 3 bases, leaving 8 bases not matched to a gene. The CDR3 sequence is 17 residues long. About this clonotype itself: No antigen is known for it.

Prepared TCR beta cDNA libraries contained unique molecular identifiers. With about 0.95 to 10 million T cells as the source, approximately 500,000 cDNA molecules resulted. TCRdb independently ran MiXCR on the PCR reads; one entry per CDR3 protein. The sample carries approximately 730,000 distinct CDR3 sequences, around 45% recorded once. This chain joins TRBV12-3 or TRBV12-4 and TRBJ2-1; TRBD2 matches 8 bases. Sequencing was done on a sample of blood. The TCR sequence derives from a girl aged 5-17 years with multiple sclerosis. DNA of the CDR3: TGTGCCAGCAGTTTAGGGCTGGGGCGGGAGGACTACAATGAGCAGTTCTTC. It codes for CASSLGLGREDYNEQFF.